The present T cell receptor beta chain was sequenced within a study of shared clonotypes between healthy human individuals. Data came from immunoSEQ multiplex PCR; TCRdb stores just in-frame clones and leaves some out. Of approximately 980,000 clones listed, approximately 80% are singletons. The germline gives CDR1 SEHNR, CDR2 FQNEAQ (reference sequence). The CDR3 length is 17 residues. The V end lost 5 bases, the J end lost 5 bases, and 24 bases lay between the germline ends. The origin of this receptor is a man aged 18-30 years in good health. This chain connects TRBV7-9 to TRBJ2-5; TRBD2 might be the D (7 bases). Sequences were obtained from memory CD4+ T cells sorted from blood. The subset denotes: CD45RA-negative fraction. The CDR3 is CASSPVPFPGGKETQYF. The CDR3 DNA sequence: TGTGCCAGCAGCCCAGTCCCTTTTCCGGGGGGCAAGGAGACCCAGTACTTC.